The 19 T cell receptor beta chains given below trace back to one sample, sequenced in a study of vaccination effects on CD4 cells after COVID-19. Their recognized antigens are unknown. Profiling relied on immunoSEQ multiplex PCR, and the TCRdb table lists in-frame clones only, not all of them. This table holds 40,000 to 50,000 clones, over 60% found once. Viral peptide pools were used in the ViraFEST assay to expand antigen-specific CD4+ T cells, and sequencing came afterward. Isolation of CD4+ T cells took place after 10 days of culture. Having tested negative for nucleocapsid antibodies, the vaccine recipients showed no prior SARS-CoV-2 infection. The material sequenced was CD4+ T cells from PBMCs cultured with HCoV-NL63 spike peptides, taken before COVID-19 vaccination. Receptors were obtained from a human donor who received a COVID-19 vaccine.

This rearrangement joins TRBV5-1 to TRBJ2-3; TRBD1 matches 12 bases. V lost 4 bases and J lost 5; bases outside the gene matches: 5. The CDR3 consists of 15 residues. Germline V gene sequence: CDR1 SGHRS, CDR2 YFSETQ. CDR3 coding DNA: TGCGCCAGCAGCGGGGGACAGGGGGCAAGAGATACGCAGTATTTT. Translation: CASSGGQGARDTQYF.

This clone has only one observation. The J gene is TRBJ2-5, the V gene TRBV7-2; 9 bases are a match to TRBD2. Trimming cost V 5 bases and J 4 bases; bases outside gene matches: 5. The CDR3 is 14 residues long. Looked up from germline, CDR1 is SGHTA and CDR2 is FQGNSA. CDR3 in DNA: TGTGCCAGCAGCCGCGGGGGGGCCGGAGAGACCCAGTACTTC. Translated: CASSRGGAGETQYF.

V and J are TRBV9 and TRBJ2-3; possibly TRBD1 for D (6 bases). Germline V gene lookup returns CDR1 SGDLS and CDR2 YYNGEE. The CDR3 sequence is 17 residues long. Trimming pared 4 bases from V and 3 bases from J, leaving 21 bases between. The CDR3 region is CASSLLLTGSGTDTQYF. The CDR3 DNA follows: TGTGCCAGCAGCTTACTACTGACAGGTTCGGGTACAGATACGCAGTATTTT.

The chain uses TRBV7-2 and TRBJ2-3; D not certain. V was pared by 3 bases and J by 10 bases, with 11 bases between. CDR1 and CDR2 from the germline V gene are SGHTA and FQGNSA. The CDR3 spans 12 residues. This CDR3 is CASSFRFESQYF. Written as DNA, the CDR3 is TGTGCCAGCAGCTTTAGATTTGAGTCGCAGTATTTT.

The rearrangement joins TRBV5-5 to TRBJ1-5; the match to TRBD1 covers 7 bases. CDR1 and CDR2 (germline): SGHKS, YYEKEE (reference sequence). V lost 2 bases to trimming and J lost 0 bases; unmatched junction nucleotides: 5. This CDR3 spans 16 amino acids. The CDR3: CASSFGTVFSNQPQHF. The CDR3 DNA follows: TGTGCCAGCAGCTTCGGGACAGTCTTTAGCAATCAGCCCCAGCATTTT.

This clone was seen a handful of times. The chain uses TRBV5-5 and TRBJ1-3, with a tentative D call TRBD1 (5 bases). The CDR3 covers 15 residues. V was clipped by 5 bases and J by 4 bases, with 16 bases between them. Germline CDR1 reads SGHKS; CDR2 reads YYEKEE (reference sequence). The CDR3: CASSSGTDEGNTIYF. The CDR3 bases are TGTGCCAGCAGTTCGGGGACGGATGAGGGAAACACCATATATTTT.

The sample holds a few counts of this clone. This chain joins TRBV9 and TRBJ1-4; possibly TRBD1 for D (5 bases). Germline lookup yields CDR1 SGDLS and CDR2 YYNGEE. The CDR3 is 13 amino acids. The V and J ends lost 4 bases and 4 bases respectively, with 8 bases between them. The CDR3 DNA reads TGTGCCAGCAGCCGGGACGTTAATGAAAAACTGTTTTTT. Translation: CASSRDVNEKLFF.

The V and J genes are TRBV5-1 and TRBJ2-2; 7 bases match TRBD1. V lost 2 bases to trimming and J lost 3 bases; unmatched junction nucleotides: 10. The CDR3 loop spans 17 amino acids. The V gene's germline CDR1 is SGHRS and CDR2 YFSETQ. The CDR3: CASSFDTGATYTGELFF. The DNA for the CDR3 is TGCGCCAGCAGCTTCGATACAGGGGCGACTTACACCGGGGAGCTGTTTTTT.

This clone was found a few times. The rearrangement links TRBV10-3 to TRBJ1-5; unclear D gene. Between the trimmed V and J ends, which lost 3 bases and 2 bases, there was a span of 5 bases. This CDR3 is 13 amino acids long. Germline V lookup: CDR1 ENHRY, CDR2 SYGVKD. CDR3 bases: TGTGCCATCAGTGAATGGGGCAATCAGCCCCAGCATTTT. Amino acids: CAISEWGNQPQHF.

The gene calls are TRBV2 and TRBJ2-1, with 9 nucleotides matching TRBD1. CDR1 is SNHLY, CDR2 FYNNEI, per germline. With 5 bases clipped from V and 2 bases from J, the junction kept 7 bases outside the gene matches. This CDR3 has 16 residues. This CDR3 reads CASSFTGGSPYNEQFF. The DNA of the CDR3 is TGTGCCAGCAGTTTCACAGGGGGCAGTCCCTACAATGAGCAGTTCTTC. The full variable domain, completed using reference TRBV2 and TRBJ2-1, is EPEVTQTPSHQVTQMGQEVILRCVPISNHLYFYWYRQILGQKVEFLVSFYNNEISEKSEIFDDQFSVERPDGSNFTLKIRSTKLEDSAMYFCASSFTGGSPYNEQFFGPGTRLTVL.

V is TRBV5-7 and J is TRBJ2-5; maybe TRBD1 (5 bases). TRBV5-7 is recorded as an ORF, its role being uncertain. V was clipped by 8 bases and J by 1 base, with 24 bases between them. This CDR3 comprises 17 residues. CDR3 DNA: TGTGCCAGAACCCTAACGAGGCAGGGCCCCCTCCAAGAGACCCAGTACTTC. Its protein is CARTLTRQGPLQETQYF.

In nucleotides, the CDR3 is TGTGCCAGCAGCCGTCTAGCGGTAACGAACACCGGGGAGCTGTTTTTT. Translated: CASSRLAVTNTGELFF. The chain is built from TRBV5-8 and TRBJ2-2; TRBD2 agrees at 7 bases. Looked up from germline, CDR1 is SGHTS and CDR2 is YDEGEE. V trimming: 4 bases; J trimming: 0 bases; junction bases outside the gene matches: 6. The length of the CDR3 is 16 residues.

V and J are TRBV11-1 and TRBJ2-3; the match to TRBD2 covers 9 bases. CDR1 is SGHAT, CDR2 FQDESV, per germline (reference sequence). CDR3 size: 14 residues. V gave up 4 bases and J gave up 5 bases; unmatched junction bases: 4. For the CDR3, the DNA is TGTGCCAGCAGCTATAGCGGGGGAAGAGATACGCAGTATTTT. Translating gives CASSYSGGRDTQYF.

V is TRBV2 and J is TRBJ1-6; D is unclear. CDR3 length equals 13 residues. Per the germline V gene, CDR1 is SNHLY and CDR2 is FYNNEI. V lost 6 bases to trimming and J lost 3 bases, with 6 bases between them. The CDR3, as DNA: TGTGCCAGCAGAACAGACTATAATTCACCCCTCCACTTT. This gives the protein CASRTDYNSPLHF.

The chain employs TRBV12-5 and TRBJ1-5; a weak D match, TRBD1 (5 bases). The V end was cut by 6 bases, the J end by 4 bases, with 10 bases between. The germline V gene encodes CDR1 LGHNT and CDR2 FRNRAP. The CDR3 sequence is 13 residues long. CDR3 residues: CASGSSGNQPQHF. The CDR3 DNA sequence: TGTGCTAGTGGATCCTCAGGGAATCAGCCCCAGCATTTT.

V gene TRBV2 combines with J gene TRBJ2-3; TRBD1 or TRBD2 may be the D gene (5 bases each). This CDR3 contains 16 residues. Germline lookup yields CDR1 SNHLY and CDR2 FYNNEI. The V end was cut by 3 bases, the J end by 2 bases, with 15 bases between. In DNA form, the CDR3 reads TGTGCCAGCAGTGAGACGGGGCTCAGAAACACAGATACGCAGTATTTT. The encoded protein is CASSETGLRNTDTQYF.

The rearrangement uses TRBV24-1 and TRBJ2-2, with D perhaps matching TRBD1 (7 bases). This CDR3 has 15 residues. The ends were cut back, 3 bases at V and 7 bases at J, with 14 bases in the middle. Germline assignment: CDR1 KGHDR and CDR2 SFDVKD. In DNA, the CDR3 is TGTGCCACCAGTGATACAGGGGAAGCGGGCGGGGAGCTGTTTTTT. This codes for CATSDTGEAGGELFF.

The chain carries TRBV28 and TRBJ2-2, with 9 nucleotides matching TRBD2. CDR3 length equals 17 residues. From germline, CDR1 is MDHEN and CDR2 SYDVKM. Trimming cost V 4 bases and J 7 bases; bases outside gene matches: 13. The CDR3, as DNA: TGTGCCAGCAGTTCCCCTAGTTGGCGGGGGGGCCACGGGGAGCTGTTTTTT. This translates into CASSSPSWRGGHGELFF.

The rearrangement uses TRBV7-8 and TRBJ2-3; D may be TRBD1 or TRBD2 (6 bases each). Germline V lookup: CDR1 SGHVS, CDR2 FQNEAQ. The CDR3 has 20 amino acids. V lost 3 bases and J 0 bases, leaving 25 bases between the germline ends. The chain's CDR3 is CASSFMSYWLGGQSTDTQYF. The CDR3 DNA is TGTGCCAGCAGCTTCATGTCCTATTGGCTCGGGGGCCAAAGCACAGATACGCAGTATTTT.